The 32 T cell receptor beta chains below come from one sample, sequenced in a study of T-cell memory formation after mild COVID-19. TCRdb independently ran MiXCR on the 5' RACE reads; one entry per CDR3 protein. The sample carries approximately 560,000 distinct CDR3 sequences, 17% recorded once. Sequenced sample: PBMCs or a T cell subset sorted from them (not recorded which). The receptor source for this set is an adult woman who had mild COVID-19 (a few samples of this study predate the infection). Cell type and time point are not known.

The chain joins TRBV7-2 to TRBJ2-2; 16 nucleotides line up with TRBD2. J was trimmed by 6 bases and V by 6 bases; bases with no gene match: 1. The CDR3 covers 15 residues. Germline CDR1 is SGHTA and CDR2 is FQGNSA. The CDR3 region is CASRGLAGGSGELFF. The DNA of the CDR3 is TGTGCCAGCAGGGGACTAGCGGGAGGGTCCGGGGAGCTGTTTTTT.

The rearrangement joins TRBV4-2 to TRBJ1-1, with D uncertain. The CDR3 totals 15 residues. Deletions cut 0 bases from V and 4 bases from J, with 12 bases between. CDR1 and CDR2 from the germline V gene are LGHNA and YNFKEQ. CDR3 loop: CASSQEYPRGTEAFF. CDR3 bases: TGTGCCAGCAGCCAAGAATACCCCCGGGGCACTGAAGCTTTCTTT.

As regards this clonotype: One end of the junction does not line up with germline, which may come from a read error. The rearrangement links TRBV12-3 or TRBV12-4 to TRBJ1-1; possibly TRBD1 for D (6 bases). This CDR3 has 15 amino acids. DNA for the CDR3: TGTGCCAGCAGGTCCCGACAGGTTCTGAACGCTGAAGCTTTCTTT. Its translation is CASRSRQVLNAEAFF.

The chain carries TRBV30 and TRBJ2-3, with D uncertain. Germline values: CDR1 GTSNPN, CDR2 SVGIG (reference sequence). V shed 0 bases and J shed 4 bases, with 5 bases lying between them. There are 12 residues in the CDR3. The CDR3 bases are TGTGCCTGGAGTGTTGCGGCAGATACGCAGTATTTT. Amino acid sequence: CAWSVAADTQYF. The full variable domain, in which reference TRBV30 and TRBJ2-3 provide the parts outside the CDR3, is SQTIHQWPATLVQPVGSPLSLECTVEGTSNPNLYWYRQAAGRGLQLLFYSVGIGQISSEVPQNLSASRPQDRQFILSSKKLLLSDSGFYLCAWSVAADTQYFGPGTRLTVL.

This clonotype was seen many times. The CDR3 coding sequence is TGCGCCAGCAGCCAAGATCGGTGGACTAGCGGGAGAGTCGGGGAGCTGTTTTTT. It encodes CASSQDRWTSGRVGELFF. The chain joins TRBV4-3 to TRBJ2-2; 13 bases agree with TRBD2. V lost 0 bases, J lost 7 bases, and 8 bases stayed unmatched. This CDR3 has 18 amino acids. Germline CDR1 is LGHNA and CDR2 is YSLEER.

The chain is built from TRBV10-3 and TRBJ1-3; D is ambiguous. The CDR3 covers 12 residues. The V end lost 7 bases, the J end lost 15 bases, and 19 bases lay between the germline ends. Germline values: CDR1 ENHRY, CDR2 SYGVKD. The CDR3 DNA reads TGTGCCATCATTGACGACACCTCGCGTGAATATTTT. It encodes CAIIDDTSREYF.

This chain uses TRBV21-1 with TRBJ2-5; the tabulated D call, TRBD1, remains unverified against the DNA. TRBV21-1 is given as a pseudogene. The CDR3 is 13 amino acids. The CDR3 loop is CASAREGQETQYF. CDR3 DNA: TGTGCCAGTGCCAGGGAAGGACAAGAGACCCAGTACTTC.

The chain joins TRBV4-2 to TRBJ2-1; 7 bases map to TRBD1. The trim removed 6 bases at V and 15 bases at J, leaving 14 bases unmatched. This CDR3 comprises 13 residues. The V gene's germline CDR1 is LGHNA and CDR2 YNFKEQ. The chain's CDR3 is CASSPLEGQSAFF. CDR3 nucleotide sequence: TGTGCCAGCAGTCCCCTCGAGGGACAGAGTGCGTTCTTC.

With regard to this clonotype: At one of its ends the junction is not consistent with the germline gene, which may arise from a read error. The chain is built from TRBV20-1 and TRBJ2-3, with D perhaps assigned TRBD1 or TRBD2 (5 bases each). Germline loops: CDR1 DFQATT, CDR2 SNEGSKA (reference sequence). CDR3 length equals 12 residues. The CDR3 loop is CSARGWGHTQYF. The CDR3 DNA reads as TGCAGTGCCAGAGGATGGGGACATACGCAGTATTTT.

J is TRBJ2-7 and V is TRBV20-1, with D possibly TRBD1 on 6 matching bases. This CDR3 is 13 amino acids long. Germline-derived CDR1 and CDR2 are DFQATT and SNEGSKA (reference sequence). The V gene lost 6 bases and the J gene lost 4 bases, with 16 bases spanning the gap. In DNA form, the CDR3 reads TGCAGTGCAACTGGACAGAAAATGTACGAGCAGTACTTC. Translating gives CSATGQKMYEQYF.

This clonotype was recorded a few times. The chain links TRBV10-3 to TRBJ2-5, with TRBD1 as a possible D gene (6 bases). Germline V gives CDR1 ENHRY, CDR2 SYGVKD. Trimming stripped 2 bases from V and 0 bases from J, with 13 bases between. The CDR3 sequence is 16 residues long. CDR3 in DNA: TGTGCCATCAGTGAGCCGTATCGACAGGACCAAGAGACCCAGTACTTC. Translating gives CAISEPYRQDQETQYF.

This clonotype was seen more than once but under ten times. A much larger clonotype is one base distant, so this may be a read error. This sequence joins TRBV4-1 and TRBJ2-7; D gene uncertain. V was pared by 0 bases and J by 4 bases, with 4 bases between. Germline V gene lookup returns CDR1 MGHRA and CDR2 YSYEKL. This CDR3 region has 12 residues. CDR3 DNA: TGCGCCAGCAGCCAAGATGCGTACGAGCAGTACTTC. Encoded protein: CASSQDAYEQYF.

The rearrangement links TRBV12-3 or TRBV12-4 to TRBJ2-1; D might be TRBD1 (5 bases). Deletions cut 3 bases from V and 12 bases from J, with 12 bases between. The CDR3 is 12 residues long. This chain's CDR3 is CASSFKGQGQFF. In DNA form, the CDR3 reads TGTGCCAGCAGTTTTAAGGGGCAGGGGCAGTTCTTC.

The gene calls are TRBV14 and TRBJ2-6, with 13 bases matching TRBD2. The CDR3 has 17 residues. Germline V gene lookup returns CDR1 SGHDN and CDR2 FVKESK. With 5 bases clipped from V and 3 bases from J, the junction kept 4 bases outside the gene matches. The CDR3 coding sequence is TGTGCCAGCAGCTTCCGGACTAGCGGGAGTGGGGCCAACGTCCTGACTTTC. It yields the protein CASSFRTSGSGANVLTF.

This clonotype was picked up a small number of times. The chain combines TRBV3-1 with TRBJ2-7, with TRBD2 as a possible D gene (6 bases). The germline V gene encodes CDR1 LGHDT and CDR2 YNNKEL (reference sequence). The CDR3 is made up of 15 amino acids. V lost 1 base and J 8 bases, leaving 18 bases between the germline ends. The CDR3 DNA sequence: TGTGCCAGCAGCCAAGGCGGGACCGACGGATCCCAGCAGTACTTC. As protein: CASSQGGTDGSQQYF.

The chain joins TRBV3-1 to TRBJ2-2, with 10 bases fitting TRBD2. Germline loops: CDR1 LGHDT, CDR2 YNNKEL (reference sequence). Trimming took 0 bases from V and 6 from J; bases not matched to a gene: 1. The CDR3 is 15 amino acids. The CDR3 reads CASSQEGTSAGELFF. As DNA, the CDR3 is TGTGCCAGCAGCCAAGAAGGGACTAGCGCCGGGGAGCTGTTTTTT. Together with reference TRBV3-1 and TRBJ2-2, the CDR3 gives the full variable domain: DTAVSQTPKYLVTQMGNDKSIKCEQNLGHDTMYWYKQDSKKFLKIMFSYNNKELIINETVPNRFSPKSPDKAHLNLHINSLELGDSAVYFCASSQEGTSAGELFFGEGSRLTVL.

The genes are TRBV5-4 and TRBJ2-3; tentative D call: TRBD1 (7 bases). Germline CDR1 reads SGHNT; CDR2 reads YYREEE (reference sequence). V was clipped by 5 bases and J by 0 bases, with 10 bases between them. This CDR3 has 14 residues. Here the CDR3 DNA reads TGTGCCAGCAGGACAGGGACTAGCACAGATACGCAGTATTTT. It is translated as CASRTGTSTDTQYF.

The chain is built from TRBV12-3 or TRBV12-4 and TRBJ2-5, with D unresolved. V shed 2 bases and J shed 1 base, with 5 bases lying between them. This CDR3 region has 13 residues. The CDR3 reads CASSLPTQETQYF. In DNA, the CDR3 is TGTGCCAGCAGTTTACCCACCCAAGAGACCCAGTACTTC.

This clonotype was observed a few times. The rearrangement joins TRBV28 to TRBJ2-7; D call uncertain. Germline values: CDR1 MDHEN, CDR2 SYDVKM. The CDR3 length is 15 residues. With 3 bases removed from V and 1 base from J, the gap between germline ends came to 13 bases. The CDR3 reads CASSFGLGPSYEQYF. DNA of the CDR3: TGTGCCAGCAGTTTTGGGTTGGGTCCATCCTACGAGCAGTACTTC.

DNA for the CDR3: TGCAGCGTTACCGAGCAAGAGACCCAGTACTTC. Amino acid sequence: CSVTEQETQYF. The V and J genes are TRBV29-1 and TRBJ2-5; unclear D gene. There are 11 residues in the CDR3. Germline loops: CDR1 SQVTM, CDR2 ANQGSEA. Trimming pared 5 bases from V and 2 bases from J, leaving 6 bases between. Complete variable domain (other parts from reference TRBV29-1 and TRBJ2-5): SAVISQKPSRDICQRGTSLTIQCQVDSQVTMMFWYRQQPGQSLTLIATANQGSEATYESGFVIDKFPISRPNLTFSTLTVSNMSPEDSSIYLCSVTEQETQYFGPGTRLLVL.

In this sample, this clonotype turned up a few times. CDR3 sequence: CASSLAPGQGFSYEQYF. CDR3 DNA: TGTGCCAGCAGTTTAGCCCCGGGACAGGGGTTCTCCTACGAGCAGTACTTC. This chain links TRBV12-3 or TRBV12-4 with TRBJ2-7; 10 bases agree with TRBD1. Losses at the gene ends were 0 bases for V and 0 bases for J; bases not matched to a gene: 5. This CDR3 spans 17 amino acids.

This clonotype was recorded at least ten times. This chain connects TRBV5-1 to TRBJ2-3, with no clear D. The CDR3 spans 13 residues. Germline-derived CDR1 and CDR2 are SGHRS and YFSETQ. V shed 1 base and J shed 1 base, with 4 bases lying between them. CDR3 protein: CASSLPGTDTQYF. DNA of the CDR3: TGCGCCAGCAGCTTGCCTGGCACAGATACGCAGTATTTT.

This clonotype was counted only a few times. The rearrangement joins TRBV15 to TRBJ2-1, with TRBD1 matching over 8 bases. CDR1 LNHNV and CDR2 YYDKDF come from the germline V gene (reference sequence). Unmatched junction bases numbered 2, after V lost 1 base and J lost 12 bases. The CDR3 contains 12 residues. CDR3 coding DNA: TGTGCCACCAGCAGAGGTGGACAGGGGCAGTTCTTC. It is translated as CATSRGGQGQFF.

This clonotype was found a few times. The chain employs TRBV5-4 and TRBJ2-7, with 8 bases that match TRBD1. The CDR3 is 14 residues long. Germline-derived CDR1 and CDR2 are SGHNT and YYREEE (reference sequence). The ends lost 4 bases at V and 3 bases at J; junction bases unmatched: 6. CDR3 nucleotides: TGTGCCAGCAGCCATCCGGGACAGGACTACGAGCAGTACTTC. Protein sequence: CASSHPGQDYEQYF.

The chain carries TRBV30 and TRBJ2-2; tentatively, D is TRBD1 (6 bases). The length of the CDR3 is 15 residues. Germline CDR1 and CDR2: GTSNPN and SVGIG (reference sequence). V shed 3 bases and J shed 9 bases, with 20 bases lying between them. CDR3 region: CAWSATSGVWRELFF. The CDR3 bases are TGTGCCTGGAGCGCCACTTCAGGGGTCTGGAGGGAGCTGTTTTTT. The complete variable domain, with remaining parts taken from reference TRBV30 and TRBJ2-2, reads SQTIHQWPATLVQPVGSPLSLECTVEGTSNPNLYWYRQAAGRGLQLLFYSVGIGQISSEVPQNLSASRPQDRQFILSSKKLLLSDSGFYLCAWSATSGVWRELFFGEGSRLTVL.

This clonotype was observed a handful of times. The gene calls are TRBV7-2 and TRBJ1-1; D might be TRBD1 (5 bases). This CDR3 contains 14 residues. The ends were cut back, 0 bases at V and 6 bases at J, with 11 bases in the middle. Germline assignment: CDR1 SGHTA and CDR2 FQGNSA. This CDR3 is CASSLAFDRSEAFF. For the CDR3, the DNA is TGTGCCAGCAGCTTAGCGTTCGACAGATCTGAAGCTTTCTTT.

This clonotype was counted only a few times. The junction and the germline gene differ at one end; a read error may be behind it. The CDR3 is CSSSPGQGGGYTF. The CDR3 DNA follows: TGTTCCAGCAGCCCTGGACAGGGAGGGGGCTACACCTTC. The V and J genes are TRBV4-2 and TRBJ1-2, with 8 bases aligning to TRBD1. The CDR3 runs 13 residues. Germline V gene lookup returns CDR1 LGHNA and CDR2 YNFKEQ.

J is TRBJ1-2 and V is TRBV12-3 or TRBV12-4; D is possibly TRBD1 (6 bases). The CDR3 has 18 residues. The ends were cut back, 1 base at V and 2 bases at J, with 20 bases in the middle. The CDR3 loop reads CASSLEGGGPLLNYGYTF. The CDR3 DNA reads TGTGCCAGCAGTTTAGAAGGGGGAGGACCTCTCTTAAACTATGGCTACACCTTC.

The table lists this clonotype with many counts. This sequence joins TRBV5-1 and TRBJ1-3; a weak D match, TRBD1 (5 bases). CDR1 SGHRS and CDR2 YFSETQ come from the germline V gene. The CDR3 is 14 amino acids. Trimming pared 4 bases from V and 0 bases from J, leaving 8 bases between. For the CDR3, the DNA is TGCGCCAGCAGCCTCGACAGCTCTGGAAACACCATATATTTT. It codes for CASSLDSSGNTIYF.

In its sample, this clonotype was seen once. This rearrangement joins TRBV5-6 to TRBJ1-2; D is ambiguous. The germline V gene has CDR1 SGHDT and CDR2 YYEEEE. Trimming removed 2 bases at V and 1 base at J, with 9 bases between. This CDR3 has 14 amino acids. CDR3 sequence reads: CASSFPLGNYGYTF. The CDR3 bases are TGTGCCAGCAGCTTCCCACTGGGTAACTATGGCTACACCTTC. The variable domain in full, with the rest retrieved from reference TRBV5-6 and TRBJ1-2, is DAGVTQSPTHLIKTRGQQVTLRCSPKSGHDTVSWYQQALGQGPQFIFQYYEEEERQRGNFPDRFSGHQFPNYSSELNVNALLLGDSALYLCASSFPLGNYGYTFGSGTRLTVV.

The genes are TRBV6-2 or TRBV6-3 and TRBJ2-1; no firm D call. This CDR3 has 14 residues. The V end was cut by 8 bases, the J end by 5 bases, with 16 bases between. Germline V CDR1 and CDR2: MNHEY, SVGEGT. Here the CDR3 reads CASVESSGNNEQFF. CDR3 DNA: TGTGCCAGCGTCGAATCCTCAGGTAACAATGAGCAGTTCTTC.

This clonotype was seen a few times. The chain joins TRBV20-1 to TRBJ2-1, with 7 bases fitting TRBD2. Germline V gene data show CDR1 as DFQATT and CDR2 as SNEGSKA (reference sequence). The length of the CDR3 is 13 residues. J lost 4 bases, V lost 6 bases, and 6 bases had no gene match. The DNA for the CDR3 is TGCAGTGCGAGTCTAGCGGATTACAATGAGCAGTTCTTC. Amino acid sequence: CSASLADYNEQFF.